The TCR beta chain described here comes from a study of cytomegalovirus exposure and HLA in healthy donors. This PCR relied on a set of 60 Vbeta primers and 13 Jbeta primers. Libraries were prepared by immunoSEQ multiplex PCR; TCRdb keeps only in-frame clonotypes and omits some of them. The sample has roughly 100,000 clones; about four fifths are singletons. Germline CDR1 MNHEY, CDR2 SVGAGI. V was shortened by 6 bases and J by 4 bases, with 9 bases between the two germline ends. The CDR3 spans 12 residues. This sequence joins TRBV6-5 and TRBJ2-5; a possible D gene is TRBD2 (5 bases). Sequencing was performed on PBMCs. The TCR originated in a man aged 45-60 years in good health and CMV-seronegative. CDR3 bases: TGTGCCAGCAGCCGAGGGAGAGAGACCCAGTACTTC. Protein: CASSRGRETQYF.